Following are 27 T cell receptor beta chains from one sample sequenced in a study of T cell repertoires in cytomegalovirus infection. Their antigens remain unidentified. TCRdb ran MiXCR on the reads and lists one entry per CDR3 protein. The profile shows roughly 350,000 distinct CDR3 sequences, nearly 35% of them singletons. The starting material was cultured PBMCs, obtained from culture after CMV antigen stimulation. All receptors derive from a human donor in good health (CMV status not recorded). Some clones in this sample may be carry-over from other donors' samples.

The table lists this clonotype with a few counts. The chain carries TRBV6-2 or TRBV6-3 and TRBJ2-7, with a possible D match to TRBD1 (6 bases). The V gene's germline CDR1 is MNHEY and CDR2 SVGEGT. Trimming cost V 0 bases and J 2 bases, with 11 bases left between them. CDR3 length: 15 residues. CDR3: CASSYSSGQPYEQYF. The CDR3 DNA is TGTGCCAGCAGTTACTCTTCCGGACAGCCCTACGAGCAGTACTTC.

A few counts support this clonotype. The rearrangement uses TRBV7-6 and TRBJ2-2; TRBD1 matches at 7 bases. Germline assignment: CDR1 SGHVS and CDR2 FNYEAQ. This CDR3 is built from 14 residues. V was clipped by 7 bases and J by 3 bases; unmatched bases: 5. The CDR3 here is CASTRTGDTGELFF. CDR3 nucleotide sequence: TGTGCCAGCACGCGAACAGGGGACACCGGGGAGCTGTTTTTT.

V gene TRBV19 combines with J gene TRBJ2-1; 8 bases match TRBD2. This CDR3 is 14 amino acids long. Germline-derived CDR1 and CDR2 are LNHDA and SQIVND (reference sequence). The junction had 2 bases not matched to a gene; V was cut back by 4 bases and J by 3 bases. Here the CDR3 DNA reads TGTGCCAGTAGTACACTAGCGGTCTACAATGAGCAGTTCTTC. Its protein is CASSTLAVYNEQFF.

V usage is TRBV12-3 or TRBV12-4 and J usage is TRBJ1-2; no clear D. The CDR3 covers 14 residues. Trimming stripped 10 bases from V and 4 bases from J, with 19 bases between. CDR3 bases: TGTGCCACTCAAGGTCCCAGCCGCCTCTATGGCTACACCTTC. This codes for CATQGPSRLYGYTF.

The chain recombines TRBV28 with TRBJ2-3; 9 bases match TRBD2. Germline trimming cut 9 bases from V and 2 bases from J; bases unmatched to any gene: 6. The CDR3 length is 14 residues. CDR1 and CDR2 (germline): MDHEN, SYDVKM. The CDR3 loop reads CASKSGRPTDTQYF. Written as DNA, the CDR3 is TGTGCCAGTAAAAGCGGGAGGCCCACAGATACGCAGTATTTT. Drawing the rest from reference TRBV28 and TRBJ2-3, the complete variable domain is DVKVTQSSRYLVKRTGEKVFLECVQDMDHENMFWYRQDPGLGLRLIYFSYDVKMKEKGDIPEGYSVSREKKERFSLILESASTNQTSMYLCASKSGRPTDTQYFGPGTRLTVL.

The gene calls are TRBV5-1 and TRBJ2-5; D assignment may be TRBD1 or TRBD2 (5 bases each). There are 13 residues in the CDR3. The germline V gene has CDR1 SGHRS and CDR2 YFSETQ. V was clipped by 4 bases and J by 5 bases, with 12 bases between them. The CDR3 DNA sequence: TGCGCCAGCAGCCAACCGGGACCTGAGACCCAGTACTTC. This gives the protein CASSQPGPETQYF.

This clonotype was seen more than once but under ten times. The genes are TRBV7-2 and TRBJ1-3; D unresolved. Germline V gene data show CDR1 as SGHTA and CDR2 as FQGNSA. This CDR3 comprises 14 residues. V gave up 0 bases and J gave up 8 bases, with 11 bases separating them. CDR3 protein: CASSLARFRDTIYF. CDR3 DNA sequence: TGTGCCAGCAGCTTAGCCAGGTTTAGGGACACCATATATTTT.

This clonotype was recorded a few times. The chain couples TRBV11-2 to TRBJ2-7; 7 bases map to TRBD2. V gave up 6 bases and J gave up 0 bases; unmatched junction bases: 8. Looked up from germline, CDR1 is SGHAT and CDR2 is FQNNGV. The CDR3 is made up of 15 amino acids. CDR3 amino acids: CASRSAGTTSYEQYF. CDR3 nucleotides: TGTGCCAGCAGATCCGCCGGGACTACCTCCTACGAGCAGTACTTC.

The chain uses TRBV7-9 and TRBJ2-5; no clear D gene. Trimming stripped 6 bases from V and 5 bases from J, with 10 bases between. The length of the CDR3 is 12 residues. Germline lookup yields CDR1 SEHNR and CDR2 FQNEAQ (reference sequence). CDR3 sequence reads: CASSHLEETQYF. As DNA, the CDR3 is TGTGCCAGCAGTCACTTGGAGGAGACCCAGTACTTC.

The chain combines TRBV19 with TRBJ2-1; the match to TRBD2 covers 12 bases. V lost 5 bases to trimming and J lost 6 bases; unmatched junction nucleotides: 8. Germline CDR1 is LNHDA and CDR2 is SQIVND (reference sequence). The CDR3 covers 16 residues. In DNA, the CDR3 is TGTGCCAGTAGTCCCGGACTAGCGGGACCCTTCAATGAGCAGTTCTTC. It encodes CASSPGLAGPFNEQFF.

A word on this clonotype: A read error may be the cause here, since a much bigger clone is one base away. The chain recombines TRBV7-2 with TRBJ2-5, with TRBD2 as a possible D gene (6 bases). The CDR3 runs 14 residues. Germline CDR1 and CDR2: SGHTA and FQGNSA. This CDR3 is CAGSLGLGGVTQYF. CDR3 in DNA: TGTGCCGGCAGCTTGGGTCTGGGGGGAGTGACCCAGTACTTC.

V and J are TRBV6-5 and TRBJ2-2; D gene unclear. Trimming shortened V by 0 bases and J by 3 bases, and 8 bases separated the two germline ends. CDR3 size: 15 residues. From germline, CDR1 is MNHEY and CDR2 SVGAGI. This CDR3 reads CASSYSEIHTGELFF. As DNA, the CDR3 is TGTGCCAGCAGTTACTCCGAGATCCACACCGGGGAGCTGTTTTTT.

This chain uses TRBV19 with TRBJ1-1; D ambiguous. Germline lookup yields CDR1 LNHDA and CDR2 SQIVND (reference sequence). V shed 7 bases and J shed 0 bases, with 15 bases lying between them. The CDR3 contains 15 residues. The CDR3: CASNEVLRMNTEAFF. CDR3 in DNA: TGTGCCAGTAATGAGGTTCTTCGGATGAACACTGAAGCTTTCTTT.

This clonotype was detected a few times. The rearrangement uses TRBV7-2 and TRBJ1-4, with D tentatively TRBD1 (6 bases). Germline assignment: CDR1 SGHTA and CDR2 FQGNSA. V was shortened by 1 base and J by 6 bases, with 9 bases between the two germline ends. This CDR3 has 14 residues. The CDR3 DNA is TGTGCCAGCAGCTTAGTCGGGGGCGATGAAAAACTGTTTTTT. It specifies CASSLVGGDEKLFF.

V usage is TRBV19 and J usage is TRBJ2-1; 8 bases match TRBD2. Germline trimming cut 5 bases from V and 8 bases from J; bases unmatched to any gene: 11. The V gene's germline CDR1 is LNHDA and CDR2 SQIVND (reference sequence). This CDR3 has 15 residues. CDR3 DNA sequence: TGTGCCAGTAGTCACCACGGGAGGGCCGAATATGAGCAGTTCTTC. This encodes CASSHHGRAEYEQFF.

This clonotype occurred many times. The chain uses TRBV7-8 and TRBJ1-1; D not resolved. CDR1 is SGHVS, CDR2 FQNEAQ, per germline. The CDR3 runs to 12 residues. The V gene lost 2 bases and the J gene lost 4 bases, with 5 bases spanning the gap. DNA for the CDR3: TGTGCCAGCAGCTTAACGGGCACTGAAGCTTTCTTT. It translates to CASSLTGTEAFF.

The chain employs TRBV19 and TRBJ1-3; no reliable D call. Deletions cut 9 bases from V and 2 bases from J, with 5 bases between. Germline V gene sequence: CDR1 LNHDA, CDR2 SQIVND (reference sequence). The CDR3 extends over 11 amino acids. The CDR3 sequence: CASSAGNTIYF. The CDR3 nucleotides read TGTGCCAGCAGTGCTGGAAACACCATATATTTT. The full variable domain, in which reference TRBV19 and TRBJ1-3 provide the parts outside the CDR3, is DGGITQSPKYLFRKEGQNVTLSCEQNLNHDAMYWYRQDPGQGLRLIYYSQIVNDFQKGDIAEGYSVSREKKESFPLTVTSAQKNPTAFYLCASSAGNTIYFGEGSWLTVV.

The J gene is TRBJ1-4, the V gene TRBV20-1; TRBD1 matches at 8 bases. J gave up 8 bases and V 0 bases, and 5 bases lay outside the gene matches. The CDR3 consists of 14 residues. Germline V CDR1 and CDR2: DFQATT, SNEGSKA (reference sequence). The CDR3 loop reads CSARDQGAPEKLFF. For the CDR3, the DNA is TGCAGTGCTAGAGATCAGGGGGCGCCAGAAAAACTGTTTTTT.

The chain uses TRBV11-2 and TRBJ2-7; D possibly matches TRBD1 or TRBD2 (7 bases each). Trimming pared 1 base from V and 1 base from J, leaving 11 bases between. Germline CDR1 SGHAT, CDR2 FQNNGV. This CDR3 region has 15 residues. The chain's CDR3 is CASSLGEGASYEQYV. For the CDR3, the DNA is TGTGCCAGCAGCTTAGGGGAGGGGGCATCCTACGAGCAGTACGTC.

This clonotype was seen only a few times. This chain links TRBV6-2 or TRBV6-3 with TRBJ1-3, with D unclear. The germline gives CDR1 MNHEY, CDR2 SVGEGT. The V end lost 4 bases, the J end lost 0 bases, and 10 bases lay between the germline ends. The CDR3 is 15 residues long. The CDR3 is CASSLSGNSGNTIYF. The CDR3 DNA follows: TGTGCCAGCAGTTTATCGGGAAACTCTGGAAACACCATATATTTT.

This clonotype has more than one count but fewer than ten. J is TRBJ1-3 and V is TRBV28, with no clear D. V was pared by 4 bases and J by 0 bases, with 10 bases between. The CDR3 is 15 residues long. Germline-derived CDR1 and CDR2 are MDHEN and SYDVKM. The CDR3 DNA reads TGTGCCAGCAGTTCGGCGGATTCCTCTGGAAACACCATATATTTT. Protein product: CASSSADSSGNTIYF.

J is TRBJ2-1 and V is TRBV20-1; no clear D gene. The V end lost 0 bases, the J end lost 7 bases, and 7 bases lay between the germline ends. The CDR3 covers 12 residues. The germline gives CDR1 DFQATT, CDR2 SNEGSKA (reference sequence). The CDR3 bases are TGCAGTGCTAGAGAGGGTTTTAATGAGCAGTTCTTC. This codes for CSAREGFNEQFF.

This chain uses TRBV28 with TRBJ1-1, with D perhaps TRBD1 (5 bases). The V gene's germline CDR1 is MDHEN and CDR2 SYDVKM. The CDR3 loop spans 15 amino acids. Trimming shortened V by 7 bases and J by 6 bases, and 21 bases separated the two germline ends. The CDR3 loop is CASTPTANRLPEAFF. In nucleotides, the CDR3 is TGTGCCAGCACTCCGACAGCCAACCGACTACCTGAAGCTTTCTTT. Full variable domain (remainder filled in from reference TRBV28 and TRBJ1-1): DVKVTQSSRYLVKRTGEKVFLECVQDMDHENMFWYRQDPGLGLRLIYFSYDVKMKEKGDIPEGYSVSREKKERFSLILESASTNQTSMYLCASTPTANRLPEAFFGQGTRLTVV.

The CDR3 region has the DNA TGCGCCAGCAGCTTGGGAGGGATAGGGGCCTACGAGCAGTACGTC. This sequence encodes CASSLGGIGAYEQYV. The J gene is TRBJ2-7, the V gene TRBV5-1; either TRBD1 or TRBD2 may supply D (5 bases each). CDR1 and CDR2 (germline): SGHRS, YFSETQ. CDR3 length equals 15 residues. V shed 0 bases and J shed 2 bases, with 12 bases lying between them.

V is TRBV7-2 and J is TRBJ2-2; 8 bases are shared with TRBD1. Germline V gene sequence: CDR1 SGHTA, CDR2 FQGNSA. The junction had 3 bases not matched to a gene; V was cut back by 2 bases and J by 1 base. The CDR3 consists of 16 residues. The CDR3 spells CASSLRQGRNTGELFF. The CDR3 coding sequence is TGTGCCAGCAGCTTAAGACAGGGGAGGAACACCGGGGAGCTGTTTTTT.

The chain has TRBV7-3 and TRBJ2-3; 11 nucleotides match TRBD2. Germline CDR1 SGHTA, CDR2 FQGTGA. CDR3 size: 15 residues. The trim removed 5 bases at V and 4 bases at J, leaving 5 bases unmatched. The CDR3 bases are TGTGCCAGCAGCCCACTAGCGGGAGCAGCAGATACGCAGTATTTT. Residues: CASSPLAGAADTQYF.

This clonotype was found once. The V call is TRBV3-1, the J call TRBJ1-5; maybe TRBD1 (5 bases). V dropped 4 bases and J dropped 0 bases, with 22 bases sitting between them. Germline assignment: CDR1 LGHDT and CDR2 YNNKEL (reference sequence). The CDR3 spans 19 residues. The CDR3 DNA is TGTGCCAGCAGCCCTAGCCGCGGTGGGACTACCTTTAGCAATCAGCCCCAGCATTTT. Residues: CASSPSRGGTTFSNQPQHF.